These T cell receptor beta chains were read from a single sample in a study of OX40 agonist ivuxolimab in advanced cancers. Sequencing was performed with immunoSEQ multiplex PCR; in TCRdb, only in-frame clones are kept and a portion is missing. The sample has about 45,000 clones, about 86% seen once; the top ten hold 9% to 14%. Sequencing used CD4+ or CD8+ T cells sorted from blood, obtained in a trial of the OX40 agonist ivuxolimab. The receptor set was obtained from an adult with an advanced solid tumor such as melanoma, head and neck, liver or kidney cancer. Each CDR3 is given with its conserved first and last residue. A D gene is named only where the DNA matches it firmly. Size is stated for part of the rows, as once, few or many counts, or as a class when the clone is expanded.

j_call	v_call	cdr3_length	clone_size	d_call	cdr3_nt	cdr3_aa
TRBJ1-6	TRBV9	15	NA	NA	TGTGCCAGCAGCCCGGGGGAGTACCGGGGTTCACCCCTCCACTTT	CASSPGEYRGSPLHF
TRBJ1-3	TRBV1	17	NA	NA	TGCACCAGCAGCCTCACTCCCCTTAAAAGCTCTGGAAACACCATATATTTT	CTSSLTPLKSSGNTIYF
TRBJ1-1	TRBV11-2	16	NA	NA	TGTGCCAGCAGCCCCAATGTGGGGTTGGAGAACACTGAAGCTTTCTTT	CASSPNVGLENTEAFF
TRBJ2-1	TRBV5-6	12	NA	NA	TGTGCCAGCAGCCCGGACCTGGATGAGCAGTTCTTC	CASSPDLDEQFF
TRBJ1-6	TRBV10-3	16	NA	NA	TGTGCCATCAGTGAACTCAGCTATGCGAGTAATTCACCCCTCCACTTT	CAISELSYASNSPLHF
TRBJ2-7	TRBV7-9	16	NA	TRBD2	TGTGCCAGCAGCCCCCGAGGACTAGCGGGAGGGCGAGAGCAGTACTTC	CASSPRGLAGGREQYF
TRBJ2-1	TRBV30	13	NA	TRBD2	TGTGCCTGGAGTGTCCCTAGCGGGAATGAGCAGTTCTTC	CAWSVPSGNEQFF
TRBJ1-4	TRBV6-5	14	NA	NA	TGTGCCAGCAGTTACCGGGGGCATAATGAAAAACTGTTTTTT	CASSYRGHNEKLFF
TRBJ1-3	TRBV6-6	15	once	NA	TGTGCCAGCAGTTCGCACGGTAACTCTGGAAACACCATATATTTT	CASSSHGNSGNTIYF
TRBJ1-2	TRBV9	15	NA	NA	TGTGCCAGCAGCGTCGGACAGAACCTTAACTATGGCTACACCTTC	CASSVGQNLNYGYTF
TRBJ2-7	TRBV9	12	NA	NA	TGTGCCAGCAGCGATAGCCACTACGAGCAGTACTTC	CASSDSHYEQYF
TRBJ1-2	TRBV28	14	NA	NA	TGTGCCAGCAGTTTACCCCCTACGGGCTATGGCTACACCTTC	CASSLPPTGYGYTF
TRBJ1-2	TRBV6-5	16	NA	TRBD1	TGTGCCAGCAGTTACGGAAGACAGGGGGCTGGCGATGGCTACACCTTC	CASSYGRQGAGDGYTF
TRBJ2-1	TRBV27	15	NA	TRBD2	TGTGCCAGCAGTTCAGGACTAGCGGGAGTTAATGAGCAGTTCTTC	CASSSGLAGVNEQFF
TRBJ1-5	TRBV19	15	NA	NA	TGTGCCAGTAGTATATGGGGACATAGCAATCAGCCCCAGCATTTT	CASSIWGHSNQPQHF
TRBJ2-1	TRBV15	16	NA	TRBD2	TGTGCCACCAGCAGAGACCTAGCGGGAGTCTACAATGAGCAGTTCTTC	CATSRDLAGVYNEQFF
TRBJ2-7	TRBV11-2	14	NA	NA	TGTGCCAGCAGCCCCTCGACGGCGCCCTACGAGCAGTACTTC	CASSPSTAPYEQYF
TRBJ1-1	TRBV18	15	NA	TRBD1	TGTGCCAGCTCGAGCAGACGACAGGGAGGCACTGAAGCTTTCTTT	CASSSRRQGGTEAFF
TRBJ2-7	TRBV29-1	13	NA	NA	TGCAGCGTTGAGTTCGGGAGCTCCTACGAGCAGTACTTC	CSVEFGSSYEQYF
TRBJ1-5	TRBV4-3	15	NA	NA	TGCGCCAGCAGCCAGAGACAGCTAAGCAATCAGCCCCAGCATTTT	CASSQRQLSNQPQHF
TRBJ2-1	TRBV4-1	15	medium-sized	TRBD2	TGCGCCAGCAGCCAAATTCCGGGACTAGTCCATGAGCAGTTCTTC	CASSQIPGLVHEQFF
TRBJ2-2	TRBV7-9	13	NA	NA	TGTGCCAGCAGCCCCCGGACAGCCGGGGAGCTGTTTTTT	CASSPRTAGELFF
TRBJ2-7	TRBV4-3	18	NA	TRBD2	TGCGCCAGCAGCCAAGATAGGGTGGAGCGGGGGCCCACCTACGAGCAGTACTTC	CASSQDRVERGPTYEQYF